This is a list of T cell receptor beta chains from one sample in a study of beta chain features in type 1 diabetes. The data were produced by immunoSEQ multiplex PCR, yet TCRdb's version contains in-frame clones alone and is incomplete. This sample carries roughly 340,000 clones, about 12% of them seen once, and the ten largest clones take 0.01%. Sequenced material: naive CD4+ T cells from blood. These receptors were taken from a woman aged 18-30 years with type 1 diabetes. CDR3s include the opening cysteine and the closing phenylalanine or tryptophan. A D gene is named only where the DNA matches it firmly. The size field is filled for only some rows; it gives once, few, many or a size class.

J: TRBJ2-5; V: TRBV28; D: -; size: -; CDR3: CASSLGGHEETQYF; DNA: TGTGCCAGCAGTTTAGGGGGACACGAAGAGACCCAGTACTTC
J: TRBJ2-7; V: TRBV12-5; D: -; size: -; CDR3: CASGLAEGALGAAYEQYF; DNA: TGTGCTAGTGGTTTGGCGGAGGGGGCGCTTGGGGCTGCCTACGAGCAGTACTTC
J: TRBJ1-1; V: TRBV7-9; D: -; size: few; CDR3: CASSLVTPGSVAFF; DNA: TGTGCCAGCAGCTTAGTCACTCCGGGGTCCGTAGCTTTCTTT
J: TRBJ2-5; V: TRBV5-1; D: TRBD2; size: -; CDR3: CASSFREGVETQYF; DNA: TGCGCCAGCAGCTTCCGGGAGGGTGTAGAGACCCAGTACTTC
J: TRBJ2-7; V: TRBV6-5; D: TRBD1; size: -; CDR3: CASRFDRAGYEQYF; DNA: TGTGCCAGCAGATTCGACAGGGCCGGCTACGAGCAGTACTTC
J: TRBJ2-3; V: TRBV19; D: -; size: few; CDR3: CASSIRTYPDTQYF; DNA: TGTGCCAGTAGTATCCGGACTTACCCAGATACGCAGTATTTT
J: TRBJ2-1; V: TRBV7-2; D: TRBD2; size: few; CDR3: CASSPGLLNNEQFF; DNA: TGTGCCAGCAGCCCGGGACTATTAAACAATGAGCAGTTCTTC
J: TRBJ1-1; V: TRBV18; D: -; size: few; CDR3: CASSLDRNTEAFF; DNA: TGTGCCAGCTCACTCGACAGGAACACTGAAGCTTTCTTT
J: TRBJ1-2; V: TRBV10-3; D: -; size: -; CDR3: CAIAFGSDSRAGYTF; DNA: TGTGCCATTGCCTTTGGGTCGGACAGCAGGGCGGGCTACACCTTC
J: TRBJ2-3; V: TRBV7-2; D: TRBD1; size: -; CDR3: CASTRTGLADTQYF; DNA: TGTGCCAGCACCCGGACAGGGTTGGCAGATACGCAGTATTTT
J: TRBJ2-7; V: TRBV9; D: -; size: -; CDR3: CASSRSWGEVDEQYF; DNA: TGTGCCAGCAGCCGTAGCTGGGGGGAGGTCGACGAGCAGTACTTC
J: TRBJ2-1; V: TRBV2; D: TRBD1; size: few; CDR3: CASRMGTEGKFF; DNA: TGTGCCAGCAGGATGGGGACAGAAGGGAAGTTCTTC
J: TRBJ2-5; V: TRBV7-2; D: -; size: -; CDR3: CASRILETQYF; DNA: TGTGCCAGCAGAATTCTCGAGACCCAGTACTTC
J: TRBJ1-1; V: TRBV19; D: -; size: -; CDR3: CASKQQGDRDTEAFF; DNA: TGTGCCAGTAAGCAACAGGGCGATCGGGACACTGAAGCTTTCTTT